Listed below are T cell receptor beta chains from one sample, sequenced in a study of blood T cells in healthy people across ages. TCRdb fed the 5' RACE reads into MiXCR, producing one record per CDR3 protein. Of roughly 680,000 distinct CDR3 sequences in the sample, under 25% were seen once. The sequencing input was blood. These receptors were taken from a man between 65 and 85 years old in good health. The CDR3 runs from the conserved cysteine through the conserved F or W. A D gene is named only where the DNA matches it firmly. Size is stated for part of the rows, as once, few or many counts, or as a class when the clone is expanded.

j_call d_call v_call cdr3_length clone_size cdr3_nt cdr3_aa
TRBJ2-5 TRBD1 TRBV7-2 15 . TGTGCCAGCGGTCCCGGGACAGGGAGGGGAGAGACCCAGTACTTC CASGPGTGRGETQYF
TRBJ2-1 TRBD2 TRBV20-1 15 . TGCAGTGCCCCCCGACTAGCTGGGTCCTACAATGAGCAGTTCTTC CSAPRLAGSYNEQFF
TRBJ2-2 . TRBV29-1 14 . TGCAGCGTATCCGACTGGACGAACACCGGGGAGCTGTTTTTT CSVSDWTNTGELFF
TRBJ2-7 TRBD2 TRBV20-1 13 . TGCAGTGCTATCGCTAGCGGGGGGTATAAGCAGTACTTC CSAIASGGYKQYF
TRBJ1-6 . TRBV12-3/TRBV12-4 16 many TGTGCCAGCAGTTTAGCGCTCGGACAGACTAATTCACCCCTCCACTTT CASSLALGQTNSPLHF
TRBJ2-3 . TRBV15 16 . TGTGCCACCAGCAGCCCCCAACCAGCATTCACAGATACGCAGTATTTT CATSSPQPAFTDTQYF
TRBJ2-7 TRBD1 TRBV5-1 16 . TGCGCCAGCAGCTTCCCCGGGACAGGGGGTGTCTACGAGCAGTACTTC CASSFPGTGGVYEQYF
TRBJ2-1 . TRBV7-3 14 many TGTGCCAGCAGCTTAGGTCAGGGAAGGAATGAGCAGTTCTTC CASSLGQGRNEQFF
TRBJ2-3 . TRBV19 14 . TGTGCCAGTAGTACCTGGACTAGCACAGATACGCAGTATTTT CASSTWTSTDTQYF
TRBJ2-5 TRBD1 TRBV5-1 14 . TGCGCCAGCAGCGGAAACAGGGGTTCAGAGACCCAGTACTTC CASSGNRGSETQYF
TRBJ2-5 . TRBV20-1 14 . TGCAGTGCTAGATTCCCTAGCGTCCAAGAGACCCAGTACTTC CSARFPSVQETQYF
TRBJ2-7 TRBD1 TRBV20-1 12 many TGCAGTGCTCGGACAGGTGATTACGAGCAGTACTTC CSARTGDYEQYF
TRBJ2-3 . TRBV2 16 few TGTGCCAGCAGAAAAAAAGGGGGTTCGGACACAGATACGCAGTATTTT CASRKKGGSDTDTQYF
TRBJ2-7 . TRBV20-1 13 many TGCAGTGCACTCGACGGCCACTCCTACGAGCAGTACTTC CSALDGHSYEQYF
TRBJ2-1 . TRBV5-7 16 few TGTGCCAGCAGCGGAAGTGGGGAGGCCCAGGGCAATGAGCAGTTCTTC CASSGSGEAQGNEQFF
TRBJ1-1 TRBD1 TRBV2 14 . TGTGCCAGCCATCGACAGGGGGCGGCAATTGGGAGCTTCTTT CASHRQGAAIGSFF
TRBJ2-7 . TRBV6-2/TRBV6-3 17 . TGTGCCAGCAGTTATTTAGGCCTGAAGCAGTCAGCCTACGAGCAGTACTTC CASSYLGLKQSAYEQYF
TRBJ1-6 . TRBV6-5 15 few TGTGCCAGCAGTTACTCGCGAGTGGGGGATTCACCCCTCCACTTT CASSYSRVGDSPLHF
TRBJ2-7 TRBD1 TRBV12-3/TRBV12-4 13 few TGTGCCAGCAGGACGACAGGGGGCAACGAGCAGTACTTC CASRTTGGNEQYF
TRBJ1-1 TRBD1 TRBV4-1 17 few TGCGCCAGCAGCCAAGATTCTCCGGACAGGGGAGATACTGAAGCTTTCTTT CASSQDSPDRGDTEAFF
TRBJ2-7 . TRBV10-3 13 few TGTGCCATCAGTGTCCAGGGCCCCTACGAGCAGTACTTC CAISVQGPYEQYF
TRBJ2-2 TRBD2 TRBV7-2 15 few TGTGCCAGCAGCGCCCGACTAGCGGGAGCTGGGGAGCTGTTTTTT CASSARLAGAGELFF